The TCR beta chain under discussion was sequenced for a study of PD-1 blockade in classical Hodgkin lymphoma. Time point given: newly diagnosed, previously untreated cHL patient sample. The CD4+ T cells used were purified from thawed PBMCs through magnetic negative selection. TCRdb keeps only in-frame clones here, not all; method: immunoSEQ multiplex PCR. In the table there are roughly 23,000 clones, about 88% of which are singletons. Trimming cost V 9 bases and J 0 bases; bases outside gene matches: 4. The CDR3 sequence is 14 residues long. In germline, CDR1 is LNHDA, CDR2 SQIVND (reference sequence). Note on this clone: The antigen is not known.

Notes on the study in general: What drove the repertoire differences, possibly disease activity or prior therapy, has not been defined.

This clonotype originated in a human donor with classical Hodgkin lymphoma. The material sequenced was CD4+ T cells from blood. This chain joins TRBV19 and TRBJ2-2; 7 nucleotides align to TRBD1. The CDR3 here is CASSGQANTGELFF. The CDR3 DNA reads TGTGCCAGCTCAGGACAGGCGAACACCGGGGAGCTGTTTTTT.